A selection of T cell receptor beta chains follows, all from one sample in a study of T cell responses to AZD1222 COVID-19 vaccine. Repertoires were generated with immunoSEQ multiplex PCR, while TCRdb's copy carries only in-frame clones and drops some. The data show about 130,000 clones, with 88% seen just once and under 9% held by the top ten. This sample comprised peripheral blood, obtained on day 0 of AZD1222 vaccination. These receptors all come from an adult in good health. Each CDR3 is given with its conserved first and last residue. A D gene is named only where the DNA matches it firmly. Only some rows state a clone size, as once, few, many or a class for expanded clones.

DNA,CDR3,V,D,size,J
TGTGCCAGCAGCTCCCTGGGGGCTAGCGTCTACAATGAGCAGTTCTTC,CASSSLGASVYNEQFF,TRBV5-4,-,-,TRBJ2-1
TGTGCCAGCTCCGCACCGGGGTCGCAGGGGGGTGGCGAGCAGTACTTC,CASSAPGSQGGGEQYF,TRBV18,-,-,TRBJ2-7
TGTGCCTGGAGCTTGGGGGGCCTGAACGAGCAGTACTTC,CAWSLGGLNEQYF,TRBV30,-,-,TRBJ2-7
TGTGCCAGCAGCATATTGGACAGGAACACTGAAGCTTTCTTT,CASSILDRNTEAFF,TRBV5-4,-,-,TRBJ1-1
TGTGCCAGCAGCTCCATCCGGACAGAGTATAATTCACCCCTCCACTTT,CASSSIRTEYNSPLHF,TRBV11-2,-,-,TRBJ1-6
TGTGCCTGGACCTGGGACACTGAAGCTTTCTTT,CAWTWDTEAFF,TRBV30,-,-,TRBJ1-1
TGTGCCACGGGAGGATACAACTATGGCTACACCTTC,CATGGYNYGYTF,TRBV19,-,-,TRBJ1-2
TGTGCCATCAGTGAGTCGCGAAGCTTGAACACTGAAGCTTTCTTT,CAISESRSLNTEAFF,TRBV10-3,-,once,TRBJ1-1
TGTGCCTGGAGGATGGGAGTTCTGGGTGAAGCTTTCTTT,CAWRMGVLGEAFF,TRBV30,-,-,TRBJ1-1
TGTGCCTCTCAACAGGGGACAGATACGCAGTATTTT,CASQQGTDTQYF,TRBV30,TRBD1,-,TRBJ2-3
TGTGCCAGCAGTGAACCCTACGAGCAGTACTTC,CASSEPYEQYF,TRBV6-1,-,-,TRBJ2-7
TGTGCCAGCAGTTTCACTAGCGGTGCAGATACGCAGTATTTT,CASSFTSGADTQYF,TRBV27,TRBD2,-,TRBJ2-3
TGCGCCAGCAGCCCCAGGGACGGGGACTACGAGCAGTACTTC,CASSPRDGDYEQYF,TRBV5-1,-,-,TRBJ2-7
TGCGCCAGCAGCTTTAGCGGGGGGGCCGTCGACACCGGGGAGCTGTTTTTT,CASSFSGGAVDTGELFF,TRBV5-1,TRBD2,-,TRBJ2-2
TGCGCCAGCAGCCCGAGGGTTAGGACCCCGATGGGGAATGAGCAGTTCTTC,CASSPRVRTPMGNEQFF,TRBV5-1,-,few,TRBJ2-1
TGTGCCAGCAGCTTTCAGCTGAACACTGAAGCTTTCTTT,CASSFQLNTEAFF,TRBV11-2,-,-,TRBJ1-1
TGTGCCAGCAGCTTAGAGGGGGGCCGAATGTGGCCCCAGCATTTT,CASSLEGGRMWPQHF,TRBV11-2,-,few,TRBJ1-5
TGTGCCTGGAGTGTTGGGACCAGGGGAAATGAAGCTTTCTTT,CAWSVGTRGNEAFF,TRBV30,-,-,TRBJ1-1
TGTGCCAGCAGTACAGGGTTAAGCTCTGGAAACACCATATATTTT,CASSTGLSSGNTIYF,TRBV6-5,-,-,TRBJ1-3
TGTGCCAGCAGTTTAGCGGGGTCCTCAGATACGCAGTATTTT,CASSLAGSSDTQYF,TRBV11-1,TRBD2,-,TRBJ2-3
TGTGCCAGTAGTATAGCAGGCGGGATGAACACTGAAGCTTTCTTT,CASSIAGGMNTEAFF,TRBV19,-,-,TRBJ1-1
TGTGCCTGGAGCCCGTTTGGGTTACCGGGCTACACCTTC,CAWSPFGLPGYTF,TRBV30,-,-,TRBJ1-2
TGTGCCAGCAACCCCCGGGACCCTGGGACTAGCACCAACCAAGAGACCCAGTACTTC,CASNPRDPGTSTNQETQYF,TRBV27,TRBD2,-,TRBJ2-5
TGTGCCAGTAGTATTCAGATCTTAACTAATGAAAAACTGTTTTTT,CASSIQILTNEKLFF,TRBV19,-,-,TRBJ1-4
TGTGCTAGCAGCTTAGGCCGGGGAGCAGATACGCAGTATTTT,CASSLGRGADTQYF,TRBV7-7,-,-,TRBJ2-3
TGTGCCAGCAGCTTATCAGGCAGGAGCTCCTATAATTCACCCCTCCACTTT,CASSLSGRSSYNSPLHF,TRBV7-8,-,-,TRBJ1-6
TGTGCCAGCAGTTACCCTCCGCCGGCGGGTGGCTACACCTTC,CASSYPPPAGGYTF,TRBV6-5,-,-,TRBJ1-2
TGTGCCAGCAGGATCGCCGGGGGGAACACTGAAGCTTTCTTT,CASRIAGGNTEAFF,TRBV27,-,-,TRBJ1-1
TGTGCCAGCAGTTTAAGGATCGCCTTGAACACTGAAGCTTTCTTT,CASSLRIALNTEAFF,TRBV27,-,-,TRBJ1-1
TGTGCCAGCCGACGGGACAGGGCCTCCGCGGCCACAGATACGCAGTATTTT,CASRRDRASAATDTQYF,TRBV27,TRBD1,once,TRBJ2-3
TGTGCCAGCAGCCCTCCCGTGGGAGCCACTGAAGCTTTCTTT,CASSPPVGATEAFF,TRBV28,-,-,TRBJ1-1
TGTGCCACCAGCAGAGATAGGAGACAGGTGGGCTACACCTTC,CATSRDRRQVGYTF,TRBV15,-,-,TRBJ1-2
TGTGCCAGCAGCCTAGTGGACCTGATGGAGACCCAGTACTTC,CASSLVDLMETQYF,TRBV3-1/TRBV3-2,-,-,TRBJ2-5
TGTGCCAGCAGCTCCGCGGGGGCGGCCAAAAACATTCAGTACTTC,CASSSAGAAKNIQYF,TRBV5-8,-,-,TRBJ2-4
TGTGCCAGCACCCTTCCCAGCGGCACAGATACGCAGTATTTT,CASTLPSGTDTQYF,TRBV7-2,-,-,TRBJ2-3
TGTGCCAGCAGTGAAGCATGGGGGGCGGCTCAGCCCCAGCATTTT,CASSEAWGAAQPQHF,TRBV6-1,-,-,TRBJ1-5
TGTGCCAGCAGCGGAACCAGGGGGCGCGGGAATCAGCCCCAGCATTTT,CASSGTRGRGNQPQHF,TRBV2,TRBD1,-,TRBJ1-5
TGTGCCAGCACCTCCTACGAGCAGTACTTC,CASTSYEQYF,TRBV7-9,-,-,TRBJ2-7
TGTGCCAGCAGCAGGGATTGGGGAACCGGGGAGCTGTTTTTT,CASSRDWGTGELFF,TRBV5-6,-,-,TRBJ2-2
TGTGCCACCAGCAGAGGGGGCGGGGTAGAGACCCAGTACTTC,CATSRGGGVETQYF,TRBV15,-,-,TRBJ2-5
TGTGCCAGCAGCCCCAGCAGCAGGGCGGGGACCCAGTACTTC,CASSPSSRAGTQYF,TRBV6-2/TRBV6-3,-,-,TRBJ2-5
TGCGCCAGCAGTGAAGGCAGGGCTCATCGAGGAGAGCAGTACTTC,CASSEGRAHRGEQYF,TRBV10-2,-,once,TRBJ2-7
TGTGCCAGCTCACCAACACAGTCCACTGGAAACACCATATATTTT,CASSPTQSTGNTIYF,TRBV18,-,once,TRBJ1-3
TGTGCCAGCACCTCCCGGGGGGACAGGGTTCACACCATATATTTT,CASTSRGDRVHTIYF,TRBV28,TRBD1,-,TRBJ1-3
TGTGCCAGCAGCAAGCGCGGGGACGAGGTCACAGATACGCAGTATTTT,CASSKRGDEVTDTQYF,TRBV7-3,-,-,TRBJ2-3
TGTGCCACCAGTGAGACAAGGGGTGGCACCGGGGAGCTGTTTTTT,CATSETRGGTGELFF,TRBV24-1,-,-,TRBJ2-2
TGTGCCAGCAGTTTATTCTCCGTACAGGGAGAGGGTACTGAAGCTTTCTTT,CASSLFSVQGEGTEAFF,TRBV28,-,-,TRBJ1-1
TGCGCCAGCACTCCGGGACTAGCGGGAGTAATGGGCACAGATACGCAGTATTTT,CASTPGLAGVMGTDTQYF,TRBV5-1,TRBD2,-,TRBJ2-3
TGTGCCAGTAGTATGGGCGGGCGGAGAGGACGGCCCCAGCATTTT,CASSMGGRRGRPQHF,TRBV19,-,-,TRBJ1-5
TGTGCCAGCAGTTTTCAAAGCAATCAGCCCCAGCATTTT,CASSFQSNQPQHF,TRBV6-5,-,-,TRBJ1-5
TGTGCCAGTAGTCCGACGGGAAGTCCAGATACGCAGTATTTT,CASSPTGSPDTQYF,TRBV19,-,-,TRBJ2-3
TGTGCCAGCAGCAAGAGGACGGGGCCCCTGGACCACTCCTACGAGCAGTACTTC,CASSKRTGPLDHSYEQYF,TRBV7-9,-,-,TRBJ2-7
TGCGCCAGCAGCCAACTCCACCTACGACTAGCGGGGAACACCGGGGAGCTGTTTTTT,CASSQLHLRLAGNTGELFF,TRBV4-1,TRBD2,-,TRBJ2-2
TGTGCCAGCAGGGCGACAGGGAATAGCAATCAGCCCCAGCATTTT,CASRATGNSNQPQHF,TRBV3-1/TRBV3-2,TRBD1,-,TRBJ1-5
TGTGCCAGCAGCCTTGGGGGTGGTAATGAAAAACTGTTTTTT,CASSLGGGNEKLFF,TRBV7-8,-,-,TRBJ1-4
TGTGCCAGCAGTACCGCCGGGACAGACACCTACGAGCAGTACTTC,CASSTAGTDTYEQYF,TRBV5-5,TRBD1,once,TRBJ2-7
TGTGCCAGCAGCTTGGGAGGTCTAGGGAGCCGTAGGGGGGTTTACGAGCAGTACTTC,CASSLGGLGSRRGVYEQYF,TRBV5-4,-,few,TRBJ2-7